A selection of T cell receptor beta chains follows, all from one sample in a study of T-cell reconstitution after alpha-beta-depleted transplantation in children. TCRdb re-called the PCR reads with MiXCR, one entry per CDR3 protein. The table shows some 600,000 distinct CDR3 sequences, with roughly 13% occurring only once. The specimen comprised PBMCs, mostly from graft donor cells, sampled 360 days after TCRalphabeta/CD19-depleted stem cell transplant. These TCRs come from a male patient aged 10-17 years who had a stem cell transplant for acute myeloid leukemia, so the T cells may come from the graft donor. CDR3s include the opening cysteine and the closing phenylalanine or tryptophan. Each record gives: J gene, V gene, clone size, CDR3 protein. Size tells how often a clone was seen (once, few, many) or the class of an expanded clone, and some rows leave it out.

J: TRBJ2-7; V: TRBV7-9; size: once; CDR3: CASSWQSYEQYF
J: TRBJ2-7; V: TRBV21-1; size: .; CDR3: CASSKRFAGSVNREQYF
J: TRBJ2-1; V: TRBV24-1; size: .; CDR3: CATSDLNPAGYNEQFF
J: TRBJ2-6; V: TRBV6-5; size: many; CDR3: CASSSPAHRRAGANVLTF
J: TRBJ2-2; V: TRBV27; size: few; CDR3: CASSLRTGLVPGELFF
J: TRBJ2-2; V: TRBV29-1; size: .; CDR3: CSVDHRGGTGELFF
J: TRBJ2-1; V: TRBV2; size: many; CDR3: CASSQDTYNEQFF
J: TRBJ1-5; V: TRBV28; size: few; CDR3: CASSPFPNNQPQHF
J: TRBJ2-1; V: TRBV28; size: few; CDR3: CASSHEVTPYNEQFF
J: TRBJ2-1; V: TRBV7-9; size: few; CDR3: CASSLRVNEQFF
J: TRBJ2-3; V: TRBV12-3/TRBV12-4; size: many; CDR3: CASRAGGDTQYF
J: TRBJ2-3; V: TRBV12-3/TRBV12-4; size: few; CDR3: CASSSPGSGSRDTQYF
J: TRBJ2-1; V: TRBV7-3; size: .; CDR3: CASSLSRGVPYNEQFF
J: TRBJ2-2; V: TRBV6-5; size: few; CDR3: CASSYRGLAGNTGELFF
J: TRBJ1-2; V: TRBV6-5; size: .; CDR3: CASSYSIYRGGYTF
J: TRBJ2-1; V: TRBV12-3/TRBV12-4; size: few; CDR3: CASKKGTSGSYEQFF
J: TRBJ2-7; V: TRBV29-1; size: .; CDR3: CSVEGSAYEQYF
J: TRBJ2-7; V: TRBV9; size: many; CDR3: CASSVEAVPYEQYF
J: TRBJ2-7; V: TRBV7-3; size: few; CDR3: CASSPATGPRRIIVEQYF
J: TRBJ2-7; V: TRBV25-1; size: .; CDR3: CASSGQGHYEQYF
J: TRBJ2-1; V: TRBV20-1; size: many; CDR3: CSARSDSESYNEQFF
J: TRBJ1-2; V: TRBV6-5; size: .; CDR3: CASSSLSTGPGGYTF
J: TRBJ2-7; V: TRBV5-1; size: many; CDR3: CASSLDGYEQYF
J: TRBJ2-1; V: TRBV3-1; size: few; CDR3: CASSQAGLAVPSYNEQFF
J: TRBJ2-7; V: TRBV4-3; size: few; CDR3: CASSQAIVADEQYF
J: TRBJ2-1; V: TRBV6-2/TRBV6-3; size: .; CDR3: CASSYFLREGKEQFF
J: TRBJ1-1; V: TRBV18; size: few; CDR3: CASSPRDRYTEAFF
J: TRBJ2-7; V: TRBV7-2; size: few; CDR3: CASSLARLAGGPYEQYF
J: TRBJ2-7; V: TRBV20-1; size: few; CDR3: CSVLGWDSAYEQYF
J: TRBJ2-3; V: TRBV20-1; size: few; CDR3: CSADTTSGKTDTQYF
J: TRBJ2-7; V: TRBV4-3; size: many; CDR3: CASSQGLPYEQYF
J: TRBJ2-7; V: TRBV21-1; size: many; CDR3: CASSPRSGNSYEQYF
J: TRBJ1-6; V: TRBV19; size: .; CDR3: CASSLGRSSYNSPLHF
J: TRBJ1-5; V: TRBV7-6; size: .; CDR3: CASSLGRGVNQPQHF
J: TRBJ2-3; V: TRBV29-1; size: few; CDR3: CSVAGQGIVADTQYF
J: TRBJ1-1; V: TRBV7-6; size: few; CDR3: CASSQGSGVLNTEAFF
J: TRBJ1-1; V: TRBV6-1; size: .; CDR3: CASSRPRTGEAFF
J: TRBJ2-1; V: TRBV4-1; size: .; CDR3: CASSHGPGPPNGNEQFF
J: TRBJ2-7; V: TRBV20-1; size: .; CDR3: CSARDEGGLGQYF